This TCR beta chain was sequenced for a study of blood T cell repertoires in COVID-19 (dated by TCRdb to 2018 to 2021). Some background on the complete study: Samples from collaborators originated in the United States, Italy and Spain and spanned both the acute and convalescent phases of COVID-19. The material from the prospective study consisted of cDNA or gDNA derived from T cells, B-cell-depleted T cells, or PBMCs. The sample metadata nearly always contained a de-identified subject ID, COVID-19 status, age in years and sex. The repertoires were made available in a free public database intended to serve as a resource for research on the immune response to SARS-CoV-2. Where available, HLA class I and class II types were taken from metadata supplied by the sample provider and were not determined by assay-based typing. Deeply sampled blood TCRbeta repertoires from subjects exposed to, actively infected with, or recovered from COVID-19 were included in the dataset. Samples came from the ongoing ImmuneRACE study (first 160 participants) plus 1,254 subjects from 6 global collaborators. Overall study results and their limits: Clinical and demographic metadata were provided uncurated, with the amount varying by source and participant.

Each collaborating institution followed its own protocols to collect whole blood in K2EDTA tubes. For TCRbeta analysis, collaborator samples were shipped as frozen whole blood, as isolated PBMCs, or as DNA extracted from either sample type. On this clone itself: Which antigen it targets is not known. No much larger clone exists at a distance of one base, and base qualities are not known.

The immunoSEQ Assay, a bias-controlled multiplex PCR, was used to amplify TCRbeta CDR3 regions from genomic DNA. Per the source publication's procedure: The number of nucleated cells in each sample was estimated from the amplification of reference gene primers within the assay. To quantify the absolute abundance of each unique TCRbeta CDR3 rearrangement, sequence reads were collapsed and filtered. Productive Simpson clonality was computed per sample as the square root of Simpson's diversity index over productive rearrangements. Imported from immuneACCESS, the table was reduced by TCRdb to in-frame sequences with V and J called. These copies leave out some clones; in studies compared against another copy, an unresolved V gene accounts for under half, and the cause of the remainder is not known. That table supplies the V and J calls and clone size; D and trimming were determined from the DNA. For this sample the table gives roughly 120,000 clones, of which 60% to 80% were detected only once. The leading ten clones occupy roughly 16% of the sample.

According to the germline V gene, CDR1 reads LGHNA and CDR2 reads YSLEER. For this chain, trimming is 5 bases at the V end and 2 bases at the J end, and the number of junction bases without a gene match is 15. The CDR3, from cysteine to phenylalanine, totals 18 residues. The read is trimmed to its CDR3 DNA, 54 bases read in frame from base 1. The sequence derives from a woman aged 80 or over with active or convalescent COVID-19. Sequencing input: peripheral blood. This chain joins TRBV4-3 to TRBJ2-3, with 8 junctional bases fitting TRBD2. The CDR3 loop reads CASSSEGFSGINTDTQYF. The nucleotide sequence reads TGCGCCAGCAGCTCGGAAGGGTTTAGCGGGATTAACACAGATACGCAGTATTTT.